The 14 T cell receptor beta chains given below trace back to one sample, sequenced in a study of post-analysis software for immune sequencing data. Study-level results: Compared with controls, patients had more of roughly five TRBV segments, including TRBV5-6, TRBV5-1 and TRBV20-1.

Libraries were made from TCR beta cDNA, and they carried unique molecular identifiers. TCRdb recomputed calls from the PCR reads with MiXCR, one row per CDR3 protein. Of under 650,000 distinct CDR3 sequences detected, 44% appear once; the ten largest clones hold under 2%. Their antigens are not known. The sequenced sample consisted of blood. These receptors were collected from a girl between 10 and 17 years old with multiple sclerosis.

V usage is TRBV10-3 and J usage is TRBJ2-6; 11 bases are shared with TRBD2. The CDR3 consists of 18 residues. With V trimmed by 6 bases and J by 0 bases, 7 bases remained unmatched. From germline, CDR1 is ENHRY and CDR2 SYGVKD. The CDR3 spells CAISLDLAGGSGANVLTF. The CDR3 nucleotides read TGTGCCATCAGCCTAGACCTAGCGGGAGGCTCTGGGGCCAACGTCCTGACTTTC.

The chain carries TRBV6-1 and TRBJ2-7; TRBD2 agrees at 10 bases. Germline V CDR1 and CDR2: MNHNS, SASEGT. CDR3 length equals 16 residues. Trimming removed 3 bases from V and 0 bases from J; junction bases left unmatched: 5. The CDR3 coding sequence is TGTGCCAGCAGTGACCTGACTAGCGGGCTCTCCTACGAGCAGTACTTC. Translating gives CASSDLTSGLSYEQYF.

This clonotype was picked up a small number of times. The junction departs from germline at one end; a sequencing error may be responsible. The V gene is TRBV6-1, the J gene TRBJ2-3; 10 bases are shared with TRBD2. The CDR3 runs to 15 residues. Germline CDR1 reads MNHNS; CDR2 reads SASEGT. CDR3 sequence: CASREAGGPEDTQYF. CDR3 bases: TGTGCCAGCAGGGAAGCGGGAGGGCCCGAAGATACGCAGTATTTT.

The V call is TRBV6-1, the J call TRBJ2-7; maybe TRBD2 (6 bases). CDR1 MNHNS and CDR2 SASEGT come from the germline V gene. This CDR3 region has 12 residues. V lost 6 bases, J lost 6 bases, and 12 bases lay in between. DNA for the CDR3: TGTGCCAGCAGCGCCGGGGGTGGCGAGCAGTACTTC. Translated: CASSAGGGEQYF.

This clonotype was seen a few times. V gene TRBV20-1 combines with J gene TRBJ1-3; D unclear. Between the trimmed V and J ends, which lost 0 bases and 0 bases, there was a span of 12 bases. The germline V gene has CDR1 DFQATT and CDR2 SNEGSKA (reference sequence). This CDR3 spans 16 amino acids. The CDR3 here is CSARDLRQPSGNTIYF. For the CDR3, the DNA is TGCAGTGCTAGAGATCTAAGGCAGCCCTCTGGAAACACCATATATTTT.

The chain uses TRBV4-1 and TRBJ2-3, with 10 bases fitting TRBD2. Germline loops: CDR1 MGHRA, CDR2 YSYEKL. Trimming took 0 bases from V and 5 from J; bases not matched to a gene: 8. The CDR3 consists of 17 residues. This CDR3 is CASSQEPSGSPGDTQYF. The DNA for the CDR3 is TGCGCCAGCAGCCAAGAGCCTAGCGGGAGTCCGGGAGATACGCAGTATTTT.

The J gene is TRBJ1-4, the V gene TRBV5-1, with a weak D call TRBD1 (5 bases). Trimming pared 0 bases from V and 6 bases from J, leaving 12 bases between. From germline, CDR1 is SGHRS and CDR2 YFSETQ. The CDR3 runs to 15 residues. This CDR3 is CASSLAAGLDEKLFF. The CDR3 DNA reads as TGCGCCAGCAGCTTGGCCGCAGGGCTGGATGAAAAACTGTTTTTT.

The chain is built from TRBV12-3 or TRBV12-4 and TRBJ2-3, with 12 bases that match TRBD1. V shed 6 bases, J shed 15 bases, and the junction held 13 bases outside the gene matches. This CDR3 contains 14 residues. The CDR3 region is CASSPGQGADVQYF. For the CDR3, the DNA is TGTGCCAGCAGCCCGGGACAGGGGGCAGATGTGCAATATTTT.

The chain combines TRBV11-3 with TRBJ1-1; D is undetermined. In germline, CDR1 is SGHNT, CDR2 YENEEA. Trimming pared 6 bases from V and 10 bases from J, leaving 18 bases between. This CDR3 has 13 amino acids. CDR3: CASSRGPYWGAFF. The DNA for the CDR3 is TGTGCCAGCAGTAGAGGCCCATATTGGGGAGCTTTCTTT. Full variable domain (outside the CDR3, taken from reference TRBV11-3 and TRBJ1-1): EAGVVQSPRYKIIEKKQPVAFWCNPISGHNTLYWYLQNLGQGPELLIRYENEEAVDDSQLPKDRFSAERLKGVDSTLKIQPAELGDSAVYLCASSRGPYWGAFFGQGTRLTVV.

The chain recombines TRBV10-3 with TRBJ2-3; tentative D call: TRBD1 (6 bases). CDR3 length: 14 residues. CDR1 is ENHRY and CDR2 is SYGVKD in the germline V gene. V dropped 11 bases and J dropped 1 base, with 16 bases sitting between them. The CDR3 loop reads CAASPPGGTDTQYF. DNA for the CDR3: TGTGCCGCCAGCCCCCCAGGGGGCACAGATACGCAGTATTTT.

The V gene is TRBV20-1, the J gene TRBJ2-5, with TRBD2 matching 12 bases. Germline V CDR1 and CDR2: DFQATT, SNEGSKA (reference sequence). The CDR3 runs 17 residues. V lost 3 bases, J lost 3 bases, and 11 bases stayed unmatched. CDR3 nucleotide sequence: TGCAGTGCTAGGTCGCTAGCGGGAGGGCCAGATGAAGAGACCCAGTACTTC. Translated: CSARSLAGGPDEETQYF.

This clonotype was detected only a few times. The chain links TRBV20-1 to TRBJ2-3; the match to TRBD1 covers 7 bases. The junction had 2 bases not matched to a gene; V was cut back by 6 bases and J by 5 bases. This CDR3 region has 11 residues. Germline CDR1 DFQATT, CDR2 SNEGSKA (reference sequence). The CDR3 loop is CSARQGDTQYF. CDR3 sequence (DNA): TGCAGTGCGAGACAGGGAGATACGCAGTATTTT.

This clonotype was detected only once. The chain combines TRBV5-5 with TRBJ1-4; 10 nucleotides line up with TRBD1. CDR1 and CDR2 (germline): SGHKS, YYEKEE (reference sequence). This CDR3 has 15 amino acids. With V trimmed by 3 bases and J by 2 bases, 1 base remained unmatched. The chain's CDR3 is CASSSTGGTNEKLFF. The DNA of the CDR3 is TGTGCCAGCAGCTCGACAGGGGGCACTAATGAAAAACTGTTTTTT. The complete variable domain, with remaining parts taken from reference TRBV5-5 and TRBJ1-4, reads DAGVTQSPTHLIKTRGQQVTLRCSPISGHKSVSWYQQVLGQGPQFIFQYYEKEERGRGNFPDRFSARQFPNYSSELNVNALLLGDSALYLCASSSTGGTNEKLFFGSGTQLSVL.

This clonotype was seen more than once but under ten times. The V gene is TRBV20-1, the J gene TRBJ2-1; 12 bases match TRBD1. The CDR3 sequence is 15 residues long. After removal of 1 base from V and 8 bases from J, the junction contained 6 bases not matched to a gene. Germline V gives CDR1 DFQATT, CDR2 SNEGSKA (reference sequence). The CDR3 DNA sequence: TGCAGTGCTAGAGCTTCGGGGACAGGGGGCGATGAGCAGTTCTTC. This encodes CSARASGTGGDEQFF.